The present T cell receptor (beta chain) was sequenced within a study of shared clonotypes between healthy human individuals. At the level of the study: Sampling drew on donors who were a couple of women and a few men aged 18 to 49. Study-wide findings and caveats: What rarefaction showed was incomplete sorted-subset sequencing despite large depth.

This table comes from immunoSEQ multiplex PCR, and its TCRdb copy is limited to in-frame clones, with some not included. The sample records around 370,000 clones, approximately 96% being singletons. Regarding this clone: Its antigen is currently unknown. The same CDR3 is also encoded by other DNA sequences in this sample.

The donors were adults (healthy and HIV-negative) with no recent acute infections or vaccinations. CCR7-negative CD45RA+ TemRA cells were pooled with CD45RO+ cells for CD8 memory. Germline V gene lookup returns CDR1 SQVTM and CDR2 ANQGSEA. After removal of 4 bases from V and 1 base from J, the junction contained 3 bases not matched to a gene. The CDR3 covers 13 residues. The V and J genes are TRBV29-1 and TRBJ2-7, with 8 bases aligning to TRBD1. This TCR came from a man aged 25-45 years in good health. Sequencing was performed on memory CD8+ T cells sorted from blood. Subset of the sample: CD45RO+ cells pooled with CCR7-negative TemRA cells. As DNA, the CDR3 is TGCAGCGTTGGGACAGGGATATCCTACGAGCAGTACTTC. Protein: CSVGTGISYEQYF.